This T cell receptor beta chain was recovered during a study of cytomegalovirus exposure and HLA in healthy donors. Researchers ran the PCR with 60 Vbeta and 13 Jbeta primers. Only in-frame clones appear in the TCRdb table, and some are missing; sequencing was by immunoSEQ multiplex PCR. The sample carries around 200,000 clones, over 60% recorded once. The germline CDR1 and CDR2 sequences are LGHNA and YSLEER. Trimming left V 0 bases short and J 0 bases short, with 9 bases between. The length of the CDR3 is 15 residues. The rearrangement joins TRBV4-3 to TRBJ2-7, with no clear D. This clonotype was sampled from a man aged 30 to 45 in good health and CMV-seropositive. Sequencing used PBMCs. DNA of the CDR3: TGCGCCAGCAGCCAAGAGGAAGCGAACTCCTACGAGCAGTACTTC. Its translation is CASSQEEANSYEQYF.